This T cell receptor beta chain was retrieved from a study of cytomegalovirus exposure and HLA in healthy donors. About the study: One earlier analysis, a look at around 170 million T cells, found approximately 120 million unique TCR beta sequences. Genetic ancestry analysis placed about 76% of the roughly 400 donors that were genotyped in the Caucasian-associated cluster.

13 Jbeta primers and 60 Vbeta primers were used for the PCR. The data were produced by immunoSEQ multiplex PCR, yet TCRdb's version contains in-frame clones alone and is incomplete. Of approximately 170,000 clones in the sample, 80% were seen once. Nobody wrote down the CMV serostatus of this donor. Germline trimming cut 4 bases from V and 8 bases from J; bases unmatched to any gene: 15. The germline V gene encodes CDR1 SGDLS and CDR2 YYNGEE. The CDR3 consists of 16 residues. A word on this clone: Its antigen is not identified.

Findings of the study overall: Later on, a genetic analysis was performed. It linked a missense variant in DCLRE1C with V- and J-gene trimming of TCR beta.

Material for sequencing was PBMCs. This chain joins TRBV9 and TRBJ2-3; 8 positions match TRBD1. The source of this sequence is a human donor in good health. The CDR3 loop reads CASSTGTGDLVGTQYF. The CDR3 DNA reads TGTGCCAGCAGCACCGGGACAGGTGACCTTGTTGGTACGCAGTATTTT.